This T cell receptor (beta chain) was found in a study of shared clonotypes between healthy human individuals. A remark on this clone: As yet, its antigen is unknown.

Overall study results and limits: Compared with memory subsets, naive subsets generally had larger estimated richness. Non-shared clonotypes showed lower generation probabilities than clonotypes common to all four donors.

The method was immunoSEQ multiplex PCR; TCRdb's version includes in-frame clones alone and lacks a portion of them. The repertoire includes 2,100,000 or so clones, approximately 94% of them detected once, and roughly 0.13% sits in the top ten. This CDR3 region has 11 residues. Trimming left V 0 bases short and J 4 bases short, with 0 bases between. Per germline, CDR1 LNHDA and CDR2 SQIVND (reference sequence). The specimen sequenced was naive CD4+ T cells sorted from blood. This sample's subset: CD45RA+ positively selected. This clonotype was obtained from a man between 18 and 29 years old in good health. The chain joins TRBV19 to TRBJ1-2; D unclear. The CDR3 nucleotides read TGTGCCAGTAGTATAGACTATGGCTACACCTTC. It yields the protein CASSIDYGYTF.